The clone carrying this TCR beta chain was picked up a small number of times. This record comes from a study of CD8 T cells in ankylosing spondylitis. MiXCR was run by TCRdb on the 5' RACE reads, yielding one entry per CDR3 protein. The sample has under 450,000 distinct CDR3 sequences, approximately 22% seen once; the top ten hold less than 15%. CDR3 length: 17 residues. V shed 0 bases and J 4 bases; nucleotides not matched to a gene: 10. Germline CDR1 and CDR2: MNHEY and SMNVEV (reference sequence). Sample: blood, either unsorted or a sorted T cell fraction (not recorded which). This TCR derives from a male donor with ankylosing spondylitis or in good health (not recorded which). V is TRBV27 and J is TRBJ2-5; 8 bases agree with TRBD1. In DNA form, the CDR3 reads TGTGCCAGCAGTTTATCGAGTTCAGGACAGGGAGTAGAGACCCAGTACTTC. Residues: CASSLSSSGQGVETQYF.